This entry lists 21 T cell receptor beta chains sequenced from one sample in a study of shared clonotypes between healthy human individuals. Here immunoSEQ multiplex PCR was the method, and the copy in TCRdb shows in-frame clones only, minus some. The sample has some 650,000 clones; 97% are singletons. Material for sequencing was naive CD4+ T cells sorted from blood. The sample's subset: CD45RA+ positively selected. These receptors came from a woman aged 25-40 years in good health.

This chain uses TRBV6-5 with TRBJ2-3; 11 bases fit TRBD2. Germline V gene lookup returns CDR1 MNHEY and CDR2 SVGAGI. The CDR3 extends over 14 amino acids. V lost 6 bases and J lost 4; bases outside the gene matches: 3. This CDR3 is CASRLAGGPDTQYF. CDR3 coding DNA: TGTGCCAGCAGATTAGCGGGAGGGCCAGATACGCAGTATTTT.

The rearrangement uses TRBV23-1 and TRBJ1-4; 7 nucleotides agree with TRBD1. TRBV23-1 has ORF status, its function being uncertain. The length of the CDR3 is 16 residues. The junction had 8 bases not matched to a gene; V was cut back by 0 bases and J by 7 bases. DNA for the CDR3: TGCGCCAGCAGTCAATCGCAGGGGGTCAGACCTGAAAAACTGTTTTTT. Translating it yields CASSQSQGVRPEKLFF.

This chain joins TRBV5-1 and TRBJ2-3; no firm D call. Germline V gene sequence: CDR1 SGHRS, CDR2 YFSETQ. Trimming removed 0 bases at V and 2 bases at J, with 7 bases between. The CDR3 totals 14 residues. The CDR3 here is CASSLERNTDTQYF. The CDR3, as DNA: TGCGCCAGCAGCTTGGAGAGAAACACAGATACGCAGTATTTT. The variable domain in full, with the rest retrieved from reference TRBV5-1 and TRBJ2-3, is KAGVTQTPRYLIKTRGQQVTLSCSPISGHRSVSWYQQTPGQGLQFLFEYFSETQRNKGNFPGRFSGRQFSNSRSEMNVSTLELGDSALYLCASSLERNTDTQYFGPGTRLTVL.

This chain links TRBV28 with TRBJ1-2; a possible D gene is TRBD1 (5 bases). Germline CDR1 reads MDHEN; CDR2 reads SYDVKM. Deletions cut 1 base from V and 4 bases from J, with 10 bases between. This CDR3 is built from 14 residues. The CDR3: CASSLSDRSYGYTF. CDR3 DNA sequence: TGTGCCAGCAGTTTATCCGACAGATCCTATGGCTACACCTTC.

V is TRBV18 and J is TRBJ2-5; D uncertain. V lost 0 bases to trimming and J lost 3 bases, with 8 bases between them. The length of the CDR3 is 14 residues. In germline, CDR1 is KGHSH, CDR2 LQKENI. CDR3 nucleotides: TGTGCCAGCTCACCACCCGCAATTAAAGAGACCCAGTACTTC. Its translation is CASSPPAIKETQYF.

The rearrangement links TRBV2 to TRBJ2-1; D possibly uses TRBD1 or TRBD2 (5 bases each). The germline V gene has CDR1 SNHLY and CDR2 FYNNEI. This CDR3 spans 16 amino acids. Trimming removed 6 bases at V and 10 bases at J, with 25 bases between. CDR3: CASSQEGLRSISEQFF. CDR3 nucleotides: TGTGCCAGCAGCCAAGAGGGGCTCCGATCAATATCCGAGCAGTTCTTC.

The V gene is TRBV6-6, the J gene TRBJ2-7; 7 bases align to TRBD1. CDR3 length: 15 residues. CDR1 MNHNY and CDR2 SVGAGI come from the germline V gene (reference sequence). Germline trimming cut 1 base from V and 2 bases from J; bases unmatched to any gene: 5. CDR3 DNA: TGTGCCAGCAGTTACTTGGGGACAGAAACCTACGAGCAGTACTTC. This sequence encodes CASSYLGTETYEQYF.

The chain links TRBV7-8 to TRBJ2-5; 14 bases are a match to TRBD2. Germline CDR1 SGHVS, CDR2 FQNEAQ. The V segment lost 5 bases and the J segment 5 bases; nucleotides outside the gene matches: 7. This CDR3 region has 16 residues. The CDR3 is CASSPGLAGEGETQYF. The CDR3 DNA follows: TGTGCCAGCAGCCCGGGACTAGCGGGAGAGGGTGAGACCCAGTACTTC.

The V call is TRBV11-2, the J call TRBJ1-5, with 9 nucleotides matching TRBD1. Germline CDR1 SGHAT, CDR2 FQNNGV. Unmatched junction bases numbered 3, after V lost 0 bases and J lost 6 bases. The CDR3 extends over 15 amino acids. The CDR3 loop is CASSLEGQGSQPQHF. The DNA for the CDR3 is TGTGCCAGCAGCTTAGAGGGACAGGGAAGTCAGCCCCAGCATTTT.

The chain combines TRBV18 with TRBJ2-5; 11 nucleotides match TRBD2. J lost 5 bases, V lost 8 bases, and 22 bases had no gene match. CDR1 is KGHSH, CDR2 LQKENI, per germline. CDR3 length: 19 amino acids. CDR3 nucleotides: TGTGCCAGCACGGACTTCGGACAGGGTGGACTAGCGGGCTTGGAGACCCAGTACTTC. As protein: CASTDFGQGGLAGLETQYF.

The chain links TRBV2 to TRBJ2-2; 12 nucleotides match TRBD1. V shed 9 bases and J 3 bases; nucleotides not matched to a gene: 5. CDR1 SNHLY and CDR2 FYNNEI come from the germline V gene. The CDR3 totals 15 residues. DNA of the CDR3: TGTGCCAGTCGGGACAGGGGGCTACACACCGGGGAGCTGTTTTTT. It is translated as CASRDRGLHTGELFF.

CDR3 region: CASNGPSGANVLTF. For the CDR3, the DNA is TGTGCCAGTAACGGGCCATCTGGGGCCAACGTCCTGACTTTC. The rearrangement uses TRBV28 and TRBJ2-6, with unresolved D. The germline gives CDR1 MDHEN, CDR2 SYDVKM. The length of the CDR3 is 14 residues. V was shortened by 9 bases and J by 1 base, with 10 bases between the two germline ends.

V and J are TRBV5-4 and TRBJ2-5; 7 bases match TRBD1. This CDR3 has 15 amino acids. V lost 2 bases, J lost 2 bases, and 6 bases stayed unmatched. Germline V CDR1 and CDR2: SGHNT, YYREEE (reference sequence). CDR3 in DNA: TGTGCCAGCAGCTTTTCGGGACAGAGGCAAGAGACCCAGTACTTC. This codes for CASSFSGQRQETQYF.

The chain uses TRBV7-9 and TRBJ1-3; D unclear. The CDR3 spans 13 residues. Germline CDR1 is SEHNR and CDR2 is FQNEAQ (reference sequence). Deletions cut 3 bases from V and 0 bases from J, with 3 bases between. CDR3 amino acids: CASSFLSGNTIYF. For the CDR3, the DNA is TGTGCCAGCAGCTTTCTCTCTGGAAACACCATATATTTT.

This rearrangement joins TRBV27 to TRBJ2-5; 10 bases match TRBD1. The DNA end lines up better with TRBJ2-7; the J call may be wrong. This CDR3 region has 18 residues. Germline V gives CDR1 MNHEY, CDR2 SMNVEV (reference sequence). CDR3 sequence: CASSLGPFLDRGSYEQYF. Here the CDR3 DNA reads TGTGCCAGCAGTTTAGGCCCGTTTTTGGACAGGGGGTCGTACGAGCAGTACTTC.

This chain uses TRBV4-1 with TRBJ2-4, with 7 bases matching TRBD2. Germline V gene lookup returns CDR1 MGHRA and CDR2 YSYEKL. V was pared by 1 base and J by 0 bases, with 9 bases of the junction left unmatched. The length of the CDR3 is 18 residues. The CDR3 nucleotides are TGCGCCAGCAGCCAAGGACACGGGAGGTTCCTAGCCAAAAACATTCAGTACTTC. This translates into CASSQGHGRFLAKNIQYF.

The chain has TRBV30 and TRBJ1-1; D may be TRBD1 (5 bases). The germline V gene has CDR1 GTSNPN and CDR2 SVGIG (reference sequence). Trimming left V 3 bases short and J 3 bases short, with 11 bases between. This CDR3 comprises 13 residues. The CDR3 sequence: CAWSGLGDTEAFF. In DNA form, the CDR3 reads TGTGCCTGGAGCGGTTTAGGGGACACTGAAGCTTTCTTT.

V usage is TRBV7-9 and J usage is TRBJ1-4, with D perhaps TRBD1 (6 bases). Germline-derived CDR1 and CDR2 are SEHNR and FQNEAQ (reference sequence). The CDR3 spans 14 residues. Between the trimmed V and J ends, which lost 5 bases and 8 bases, there was a span of 15 bases. This CDR3 reads CASSREGRGEKLFF. CDR3 DNA: TGTGCCAGCAGCCGCGAGGGCAGGGGCGAAAAACTGTTTTTT.

The rearrangement joins TRBV18 to TRBJ2-6; a possible D gene is TRBD2 (5 bases). From germline, CDR1 is KGHSH and CDR2 LQKENI. The CDR3 extends over 16 amino acids. Between the trimmed V and J ends, which lost 6 bases and 1 base, there was a span of 13 bases. The DNA for the CDR3 is TGTGCCAGCTCGTCTCGGGGTTCGTCTGGGGCCAACGTCCTGACTTTC. The encoded protein is CASSSRGSSGANVLTF. The full variable domain, its missing parts supplied by reference TRBV18 and TRBJ2-6, is NAGVMQNPRHLVRRRGQEARLRCSPMKGHSHVYWYRQLPEEGLKFMVYLQKENIIDESGMPKERFSAEFPKEGPSILRIQQVVRGDSAAYFCASSSRGSSGANVLTFGAGSRLTVL.

V usage is TRBV9 and J usage is TRBJ1-1; 9 bases map to TRBD1. The germline V gene encodes CDR1 SGDLS and CDR2 YYNGEE. V dropped 3 bases and J dropped 5; count of bases not matched to a gene: 5. The CDR3 sequence is 14 residues long. The CDR3 DNA reads TGTGCCAGCAGCGAACAGGGGGCTGAGACTGAAGCTTTCTTT. This encodes CASSEQGAETEAFF.

V and J are TRBV4-1 and TRBJ2-7; possibly TRBD1 or TRBD2 for D (5 bases each). V was cut by 0 bases and J by 4 bases, with 13 bases left in between. This CDR3 comprises 15 residues. Germline V gene data show CDR1 as MGHRA and CDR2 as YSYEKL. In nucleotides, the CDR3 is TGCGCCAGCAGCCAAGATCGGGGCGGGTTGTACGAGCAGTACTTC. Protein: CASSQDRGGLYEQYF.